These 27 T cell receptor beta chains share one sample of origin, sequenced in a study of blood T cells in healthy people across ages (dated by TCRdb to 2013 to 2016). The library was prepared using 5' RACE. Sequenced on an Illumina HiSeq 2500. The second PCR ran for about 7 to 11 cycles and used a J-beta primer mix along with a sample-barcoded 5' primer. TCRdb reworked the public reads: Q25 trimming with fastp, MiXCR clone assembly, productive beta chains retained. A single entry per CDR3 protein holds the most common genes and DNA from its merged rows. This sample is represented by some 1 million distinct CDR3 sequences; over 35% of them were singletons. The ten largest clones take up 18% of the sample. What was sequenced was blood. All receptors come from a woman aged 60-75 years in good health.

V gene TRBV29-1 combines with J gene TRBJ1-1; unclear D gene. Deletions cut 1 base from V and 3 bases from J, with 6 bases between. The CDR3 contains 12 residues. Germline lookup yields CDR1 SQVTM and CDR2 ANQGSEA. The CDR3 nucleotides read TGCAGCGTTGAAGGGTATTACACTGAAGCTTTCTTT. Translating gives CSVEGYYTEAFF.

In regard to this clonotype: This may be a read error, as it is one base from a much larger clone. V and J are TRBV7-8 and TRBJ2-7, with D perhaps TRBD2 (6 bases). CDR1 and CDR2 from the germline V gene are SGHVS and FQNEAQ. This CDR3 is built from 13 residues. The CDR3 DNA sequence: TGTGCCGGCAGCTCAGGGACTTACTACGAGCAGTACTTC. This codes for CAGSSGTYYEQYF.

This rearrangement joins TRBV19 to TRBJ2-5, with 11 bases lining up with TRBD2. With V trimmed by 4 bases and J by 2 bases, 6 bases remained unmatched. CDR1 and CDR2 from the germline V gene are LNHDA and SQIVND (reference sequence). This CDR3 has 16 residues. Here the CDR3 reads CASSTTSGGPQETQYF. CDR3 DNA: TGTGCCAGTAGTACAACTAGCGGGGGACCACAAGAGACCCAGTACTTC.

The chain employs TRBV20-1 and TRBJ1-1, with 8 bases matching TRBD1. V dropped 1 base and J dropped 1; count of bases not matched to a gene: 5. This CDR3 region has 15 residues. Germline lookup yields CDR1 DFQATT and CDR2 SNEGSKA (reference sequence). CDR3 region: CSARGPGGPNTEAFF. CDR3 DNA sequence: TGCAGTGCTAGAGGGCCAGGGGGCCCGAACACTGAAGCTTTCTTT.

This clonotype was observed a few times. J is TRBJ1-2 and V is TRBV3-1; the D gene is possibly TRBD1 (6 bases). The ends were cut back, 1 base at V and 7 bases at J, with 13 bases in the middle. CDR1 and CDR2 (germline): LGHDT, YNNKEL (reference sequence). The CDR3 covers 14 residues. CDR3 sequence: CASSQVLGQSGYTF. For the CDR3, the DNA is TGTGCCAGCAGCCAAGTATTGGGACAAAGTGGCTACACCTTC.

The DNA of the CDR3 is TGCAGCGTTGCTGGGGACACCGGGGAGCTGTTTTTT. Translated, it gives CSVAGDTGELFF. The genes are TRBV29-1 and TRBJ2-2; D is unresolved. Germline-derived CDR1 and CDR2 are SQVTM and ANQGSEA. Between the trimmed V and J ends, which lost 4 bases and 3 bases, there was a span of 6 bases. This CDR3 comprises 12 residues.

The chain uses TRBV28 and TRBJ2-5, with 9 bases lining up with TRBD2. Matching the DNA end better, TRBJ2-7 makes the J call doubtful. Germline CDR1 MDHEN, CDR2 SYDVKM. This CDR3 spans 18 amino acids. CDR3 sequence reads: CASSFLGLSSGGTYEQYF. The CDR3 bases are TGTGCCAGCAGTTTTTTGGGGTTGAGTAGCGGGGGAACCTACGAGCAGTACTTC.

This clonotype was seen more than once but under ten times. CDR3 amino acids: CASSLGDRTYNEQFF. The CDR3 DNA sequence: TGCGCCAGCAGCTTGGGGGACAGGACCTACAATGAGCAGTTCTTC. V gene TRBV5-1 combines with J gene TRBJ2-1; TRBD1 matches at 8 bases. This CDR3 is built from 15 residues. V was clipped by 0 bases and J by 2 bases; unmatched bases: 1. The germline CDR1 and CDR2 sequences are SGHRS and YFSETQ.

Turning to this clonotype: The junction shows a germline mismatch at one end, possibly a read error. The rearrangement uses TRBV6-6 and TRBJ2-3; the D is unclear. The CDR3 sequence is 13 residues long. Germline V gives CDR1 MNHNY, CDR2 SVGAGI (reference sequence). The CDR3 protein is CASTRTLTDTRYF. CDR3 nucleotides: TGTGCCAGCACTCGCACCCTCACAGATACGCGGTATTTT.

This clonotype has just a few counts. The chain links TRBV11-2 to TRBJ2-7, with 9 bases lining up with TRBD1. The germline V gene encodes CDR1 SGHAT and CDR2 FQNNGV. This CDR3 spans 16 amino acids. Trimming removed 1 base from V and 1 base from J; junction bases left unmatched: 5. The CDR3 DNA sequence: TGTGCCAGCAGCTTAGGGGGGGGACAGGGATCCTACGAGCAGTACTTC. This encodes CASSLGGGQGSYEQYF. Variable domain in full (rest from reference TRBV11-2 and TRBJ2-7): EAGVAQSPRYKIIEKRQSVAFWCNPISGHATLYWYQQILGQGPKLLIQFQNNGVVDDSQLPKDRFSAERLKGVDSTLKIQPAKLEDSAVYLCASSLGGGQGSYEQYFGPGTRLTVT.

The V call is TRBV25-1, the J call TRBJ1-5, with a possible D match to TRBD1 (6 bases). Germline V lookup: CDR1 MGHDK, CDR2 SYGVNS. The CDR3 runs 15 residues. Trimming removed 2 bases from V and 3 bases from J, with 11 bases in between. CDR3 protein: CASSEATGYNQPQHF. The CDR3 nucleotides are TGTGCCAGCAGTGAAGCCACAGGGTACAATCAGCCCCAGCATTTT.

The chain links TRBV9 to TRBJ2-7; D is possibly TRBD1 (5 bases). From germline, CDR1 is SGDLS and CDR2 YYNGEE. This CDR3 region has 13 residues. V lost 4 bases to trimming and J lost 6 bases, with 14 bases between them. The CDR3 reads CASSPIDRGEQYF. As DNA, the CDR3 is TGTGCCAGCAGCCCCATAGATAGGGGCGAGCAGTACTTC.

The genes are TRBV13 and TRBJ2-2; 8 nucleotides match TRBD1. CDR3 size: 15 residues. V was clipped by 5 bases and J by 7 bases; unmatched bases: 9. Looked up from germline, CDR1 is PRHDT and CDR2 is FYEKMQ (reference sequence). CDR3 in DNA: TGTGCCAGCAGCCCCAGGACAGGGCCAATCGGGGAGCTGTTTTTT. Its protein product is CASSPRTGPIGELFF.

The rearrangement joins TRBV12-3 or TRBV12-4 to TRBJ1-4; D not certain. This CDR3 has 12 residues. The V end was cut by 8 bases, the J end by 7 bases, with 11 bases between. The CDR3 region has the DNA TGTGCCAGCGGAATCCGGGGTGAAAAACTGTTTTTT. Translation gives CASGIRGEKLFF.

The chain is built from TRBV21-1 and TRBJ1-5; the table assigns TRBD1, which was not confirmed against the DNA. TRBV21-1 constitutes a pseudogene. There are 15 residues in the CDR3. The CDR3 sequence: CASTPGQKGNQPQHF. The CDR3 region has the DNA TGTGCCAGCACCCCGGGACAGAAGGGCAATCAGCCCCAGCATTTT.

As concerns this clonotype: One end of the junction does not line up with germline, which may come from a read error. The chain combines TRBV12-3 or TRBV12-4 with TRBJ2-7; 9 bases are shared with TRBD2. The CDR3 has 14 residues. Written as DNA, the CDR3 is TGTGCCAGCAGCCGTAGCGGGAGAGCCTACGAGCAGTGCTTC. Translating it yields CASSRSGRAYEQCF.

This clonotype was seen a handful of times. CDR3 bases: TGCGCCAGCAGCCAAGTGGGACTAGCGGGAAATAGCGAGCAGTACTTC. The encoded protein is CASSQVGLAGNSEQYF. This chain joins TRBV4-1 and TRBJ2-7, with 13 bases identical to TRBD2. CDR3 size: 16 residues. Germline lookup yields CDR1 MGHRA and CDR2 YSYEKL. The junction had 6 bases not matched to a gene; V was cut back by 1 base and J by 6 bases.

This clonotype came up once. J is TRBJ1-1 and V is TRBV20-1; weak D call: TRBD1 (6 bases). Trimming removed 0 bases at V and 0 bases at J, with 8 bases between. The germline gives CDR1 DFQATT, CDR2 SNEGSKA (reference sequence). This CDR3 is 14 amino acids long. The CDR3 DNA follows: TGCAGTGCTAGAGAGGGGACACTGAACACTGAAGCTTTCTTT. It specifies CSAREGTLNTEAFF.

This clonotype has just a few counts. The V and J genes are TRBV5-6 and TRBJ2-5; TRBD2 aligns across 10 bases. This CDR3 region has 18 residues. V gave up 0 bases and J gave up 1 base; unmatched junction bases: 9. Germline V CDR1 and CDR2: SGHDT, YYEEEE. CDR3 DNA sequence: TGTGCCAGCAGCTTGGTTGAGCTAGCGGGAGCGGTCCAAGAGACCCAGTACTTC. It specifies CASSLVELAGAVQETQYF.

This clonotype is a singleton in its sample. This sequence joins TRBV6-5 and TRBJ2-5; 11 nucleotides line up with TRBD2. Per germline, CDR1 MNHEY and CDR2 SVGAGI. Trimming cost V 6 bases and J 2 bases; bases outside gene matches: 8. This CDR3 region has 16 residues. CDR3 DNA sequence: TGTGCCAGCAGCCTTAGCGGGAGGGCCGTACAAGAGACCCAGTACTTC. Translating gives CASSLSGRAVQETQYF.

V usage is TRBV27 and J usage is TRBJ2-1, with TRBD1 matching over 7 bases. Losses at the gene ends were 4 bases for V and 0 bases for J; bases not matched to a gene: 9. This CDR3 comprises 17 residues. The V gene's germline CDR1 is MNHEY and CDR2 SMNVEV (reference sequence). Here the CDR3 reads CASSSLRTGLSYNEQFF. CDR3 nucleotide sequence: TGTGCCAGCAGTTCTCTCCGGACAGGACTCTCCTACAATGAGCAGTTCTTC.

This clonotype has only one observation. The V and J genes are TRBV20-1 and TRBJ1-2; D gene uncertain. The CDR3 is 14 amino acids. V was trimmed by 3 bases and J by 8 bases, leaving 19 bases between them. In germline, CDR1 is DFQATT, CDR2 SNEGSKA (reference sequence). CDR3 coding DNA: TGCAGTGCTAGTACTCACAGTGACCCTGGAGGCTACACCTTC. Its protein is CSASTHSDPGGYTF.

This clonotype came up a few times. The rearrangement uses TRBV29-1 and TRBJ2-3, with TRBD1 matching over 7 bases. V dropped 6 bases and J dropped 1; count of bases not matched to a gene: 7. This CDR3 spans 14 amino acids. Germline values: CDR1 SQVTM, CDR2 ANQGSEA. The CDR3 DNA follows: TGCAGCGTCGTACCCGGGACAGGCACAGATACGCAGTATTTT. Its protein product is CSVVPGTGTDTQYF.

J is TRBJ2-5 and V is TRBV6-2 or TRBV6-3; D uncertain. CDR1 and CDR2 from the germline V gene are MNHEY and SVGEGT. The length of the CDR3 is 11 residues. V lost 7 bases and J 6 bases, leaving 9 bases between the germline ends. CDR3: CASTNGQTQYF. CDR3 nucleotides: TGTGCCAGCACCAACGGCCAGACCCAGTACTTC.

This chain connects TRBV24-1 to TRBJ2-3, with D possibly being TRBD1 or TRBD2 (6 bases each). V lost 3 bases and J 2 bases, leaving 11 bases between the germline ends. CDR1 is KGHDR, CDR2 SFDVKD, per germline. CDR3 length: 15 residues. The CDR3 region is CATSDVGGPTDTQYF. DNA of the CDR3: TGTGCCACCAGTGATGTTGGGGGGCCCACAGATACGCAGTATTTT.

The chain combines TRBV7-2 with TRBJ2-5; D possibly corresponds to TRBD1 (7 bases). The CDR3 has 15 residues. Trimming pared 5 bases from V and 4 bases from J, leaving 17 bases between. Germline CDR1 and CDR2: SGHTA and FQGNSA. The CDR3 loop reads CASSLGQAGRETQYF. CDR3 coding DNA: TGTGCCAGCAGCCTCGGACAGGCGGGGAGAGAGACCCAGTACTTC.

This sequence joins TRBV7-2 and TRBJ2-1; D not resolved. Deletions cut 5 bases from V and 1 base from J, with 18 bases between. This CDR3 comprises 17 residues. Germline V gives CDR1 SGHTA, CDR2 FQGNSA. CDR3 sequence: CASSRPRSGISYNEQFF. CDR3 coding DNA: TGTGCCAGCAGCCGACCCCGCTCCGGAATTTCCTACAATGAGCAGTTCTTC.